The clone carrying this T cell receptor beta chain turned up a few times. Its matching antigen is unknown. The data were obtained in a study of T cell repertoires in cytomegalovirus infection. Looking at the study overall: It was the public TCR beta signatures that indicated both CMV infection and matching HLA type. Study-wide findings and caveats: In two of eight donors, the top clonotype was HLA-C-restricted CMV-specific. Cumulative frequency (of public TCR beta family members) identified carriers of CMV plus the relevant HLA.

Germline CDR1 and CDR2: MNHEY and SVGAGI. The CDR3 is 15 amino acids. V lost 5 bases and J 3 bases, leaving 13 bases between the germline ends. MiXCR, run by TCRdb on the reads, gives a single entry per CDR3 protein. The repertoire consists of roughly 760,000 distinct CDR3 sequences, with roughly 36% occurring once and the leading ten covering 2.5% to 3%. The chain recombines TRBV6-5 with TRBJ1-4; perhaps TRBD1 as D (6 bases). The origin of this receptor is a human donor in good health (CMV status not recorded). Some clones in this sample may be carry-over from other donors' samples. Specimen: PBMCs. CDR3 in DNA: TGTGCCAGCAGTACGGTGGGGGCCGCTAATGAAAAACTGTTTTTT. Residues: CASSTVGAANEKLFF.